The clone carrying this T cell receptor (beta chain) has only one observation. Its antigen is not identified. The data belong to a study of T cell responses to AZD1222 COVID-19 vaccine. General study findings and limits: In all cases, repertoires were sampled only after the peak T cell response. Unmutated variant regions reportedly attract nearly half of all spike-specific TCRs. Most donors were white British and more were female, and clonal diversity was possibly underestimated.

V was trimmed by 4 bases and J by 6 bases, leaving 17 bases between them. The germline gives CDR1 SGHRS, CDR2 YFSETQ. The CDR3 totals 14 residues. Profiling relied on immunoSEQ multiplex PCR, and the TCRdb table lists in-frame clones only, not all of them. The table has 95,000 to 150,000 clones, about 90% seen once. The chain carries TRBV5-1 and TRBJ2-7, with a weak D call TRBD1 (6 bases). Sequenced material: peripheral blood, taken on day 0 of AZD1222 vaccination. The clonotype was recovered from an adult in good health. The CDR3: CASSRGQRTGEQYF. The CDR3, as DNA: TGCGCCAGCAGCCGGGGACAAAGGACGGGCGAGCAGTACTTC.